The present entry profiles one T cell receptor (beta chain) with its context. Some clones are missing from TCRdb's copy, which holds only in-frame ones; the method was immunoSEQ multiplex PCR. Of tens of thousands of clones in the sample, approximately 90% were seen once. The germline CDR1 and CDR2 sequences are MNHNY and SVGAGI (reference sequence). J lost 5 bases, V lost 6 bases, and 6 bases had no gene match. The length of the CDR3 is 13 residues. This record belongs to a study of T cell changes during pregnancy in multiple sclerosis. This chain connects TRBV6-6 to TRBJ2-5; TRBD1 agrees at 7 bases. Sample: peripheral blood, taken after pregnancy. The sequence derives from a female donor with multiple sclerosis, enrolled in a pregnancy study. This CDR3 is CASSRGLTETQYF. In DNA, the CDR3 is TGTGCCAGCAGCAGGGGGTTAACGGAGACCCAGTACTTC.